Below are 18 T cell receptor beta chains sequenced from a single sample in a study of glioma-infiltrating T cells. The iRepertoire nested amplicon-rescue multiplex PCR amplified TCR alpha and beta CDR3s from RNA. TCRdb itself ran the multiplex PCR reads through MiXCR, one entry per CDR3 protein. The sample includes around 390,000 distinct CDR3 sequences, roughly two fifths of them seen just once. Sequencing was done on a sample of glioma tissue, nonneoplastic brain tissue, or PBMCs (not recorded which). The source is a human donor with low-grade glioma or glioblastoma, undergoing nonglioma brain surgery, or in good health (not recorded which).

The sample holds a few counts of this clonotype. V gene TRBV12-3 or TRBV12-4 combines with J gene TRBJ1-5; no clear D gene. V lost 2 bases, J lost 10 bases, and 9 bases lay in between. The CDR3 has 12 residues. DNA for the CDR3: TGTGCCAGCAGTTTATCTTCGGGCCCCCAGCATTTT. Encoded protein: CASSLSSGPQHF.

The chain combines TRBV27 with TRBJ1-3, with TRBD1 identical over 8 bases. CDR1 and CDR2 (germline): MNHEY, SMNVEV (reference sequence). The ends lost 6 bases at V and 4 bases at J; junction bases unmatched: 5. CDR3 size: 14 residues. CDR3 residues: CASREGQEGNTIYF. CDR3 DNA: TGTGCCAGCAGAGAGGGACAGGAGGGAAACACCATATATTTT.

This clonotype was seen ten or more times. The chain joins TRBV7-2 to TRBJ2-7; D tentatively reads TRBD1 or TRBD2 (5 bases each). This CDR3 spans 13 amino acids. CDR1 and CDR2 from the germline V gene are SGHTA and FQGNSA. V dropped 3 bases and J dropped 6 bases, with 12 bases sitting between them. This chain's CDR3 is CASSFLQRGEQYF. The CDR3 DNA reads as TGTGCCAGCAGCTTTCTTCAGAGGGGCGAGCAGTACTTC.

This clonotype was counted between two and nine times. The rearrangement links TRBV11-2 to TRBJ2-3, with D unclear. The ends were cut back, 3 bases at V and 2 bases at J, with 12 bases in the middle. The CDR3 has 15 amino acids. Germline V gene data show CDR1 as SGHAT and CDR2 as FQNNGV. The CDR3 is CASSFLFRVTDTQYF. Here the CDR3 DNA reads TGTGCCAGCAGCTTCCTTTTTCGGGTCACAGATACGCAGTATTTT.

The V call is TRBV4-1, the J call TRBJ1-1, with TRBD1 matching 8 bases. The V gene's germline CDR1 is MGHRA and CDR2 YSYEKL. The CDR3 is 14 amino acids. The junction had 5 bases not matched to a gene; V was cut back by 0 bases and J by 8 bases. CDR3 coding DNA: TGCGCCAGCAGCCAAGATCAGGGGGACAGGGAAGCTTTCTTT. Translating it yields CASSQDQGDREAFF.

This clonotype was seen only a few times. The chain is built from TRBV7-2 and TRBJ2-2; 13 nucleotides line up with TRBD2. The V segment lost 5 bases and the J segment 7 bases; nucleotides outside the gene matches: 1. This CDR3 region has 14 residues. Germline V gene sequence: CDR1 SGHTA, CDR2 FQGNSA. In DNA form, the CDR3 reads TGTGCCAGCAGCCGACTAGCGGGAGGCGGGGAGCTGTTTTTT. This codes for CASSRLAGGGELFF. The variable domain in full, with the rest retrieved from reference TRBV7-2 and TRBJ2-2, is GAGVSQSPSNKVTEKGKDVELRCDPISGHTALYWYRQSLGQGLEFLIYFQGNSAPDKSGLPSDRFSAERTGGSVSTLTIQRTQQEDSAVYLCASSRLAGGGELFFGEGSRLTVL.

The chain recombines TRBV28 with TRBJ2-7; tentatively, D is TRBD1 (6 bases). The V gene's germline CDR1 is MDHEN and CDR2 SYDVKM. V was shortened by 5 bases and J by 2 bases, with 19 bases between the two germline ends. This CDR3 contains 16 residues. The CDR3 protein is CASSLRPSTGAYEQYF. The CDR3 DNA reads TGTGCCAGCAGTCTTCGCCCCTCGACAGGAGCCTACGAGCAGTACTTC.

This clonotype came up a few times. CDR3 nucleotides: TGTGCCAGCAGTTTCGGACAGGGGGGCACAGATACGCAGTATTTT. Amino acids: CASSFGQGGTDTQYF. The rearrangement uses TRBV28 and TRBJ2-3; 10 bases align to TRBD1. J lost 1 base, V lost 3 bases, and 1 base had no gene match. CDR3 size: 15 residues. Germline CDR1 MDHEN, CDR2 SYDVKM.

A few counts support this clonotype. CDR3: CASSVGNTGELFF. The CDR3, as DNA: TGTGCCAGCAGCGTAGGAAACACCGGGGAGCTGTTTTTT. The chain carries TRBV9 and TRBJ2-2, with D uncertain. The CDR3 sequence is 13 residues long. Per germline, CDR1 SGDLS and CDR2 YYNGEE. V lost 0 bases and J 2 bases, leaving 2 bases between the germline ends.

J is TRBJ2-2 and V is TRBV19, with TRBD1 as a possible D gene (6 bases). The CDR3 covers 15 residues. The V end lost 4 bases, the J end lost 3 bases, and 12 bases lay between the germline ends. The germline V gene encodes CDR1 LNHDA and CDR2 SQIVND (reference sequence). The CDR3 DNA follows: TGTGCCAGTAGTACCTTGACAGGAGACACCGGGGAGCTGTTTTTT. It translates to CASSTLTGDTGELFF.

The DNA of the CDR3 is TGTGCCAGCAGCCACGCAACAAGTGTTGAGCAGTTCTTC. This gives the protein CASSHATSVEQFF. The chain has TRBV4-2 and TRBJ2-1; D gene ambiguous. The CDR3 consists of 13 residues. Trimming left V 3 bases short and J 9 bases short, with 12 bases between. Germline V lookup: CDR1 LGHNA, CDR2 YNFKEQ.

Of note for this clonotype: Possible read error: a much larger clone is one base away. V usage is TRBV6-2 or TRBV6-3 and J usage is TRBJ2-1; the D gene is possibly TRBD2 (6 bases). Trimming stripped 2 bases from V and 6 bases from J, with 17 bases between. This CDR3 spans 16 amino acids. The germline V gene encodes CDR1 MNHEY and CDR2 SVGEGT. The CDR3 here is CASSYPLVPGGNEQFF. The CDR3 DNA follows: TGTGCCAGCAGTTACCCCCTAGTACCCGGGGGCAATGAGCAGTTCTTC.

The chain employs TRBV28 and TRBJ1-4; no clear D gene. Germline CDR1 and CDR2: MDHEN and SYDVKM. This CDR3 comprises 14 residues. V was pared by 5 bases and J by 8 bases, with 15 bases between. CDR3 coding DNA: TGTGCCAGCAGTCCCCGGTCGTTAGAAGAAAAACTGTTTTTT. Protein product: CASSPRSLEEKLFF.

This clonotype was observed at least ten times. The chain combines TRBV28 with TRBJ1-1; D gene ambiguous. Trimming removed 3 bases at V and 0 bases at J, with 11 bases between. Germline lookup yields CDR1 MDHEN and CDR2 SYDVKM. This CDR3 is built from 15 residues. The CDR3 DNA reads as TGTGCCAGCAGTTTCGGCGGGGAGATGAACACTGAAGCTTTCTTT. Residues: CASSFGGEMNTEAFF. Looking up the rest from reference TRBV28 and TRBJ1-1 gives the full variable domain: DVKVTQSSRYLVKRTGEKVFLECVQDMDHENMFWYRQDPGLGLRLIYFSYDVKMKEKGDIPEGYSVSREKKERFSLILESASTNQTSMYLCASSFGGEMNTEAFFGQGTRLTVV.

Details on this clonotype: It may be a read error: a sequence one base away is much more abundant. CDR3 residues: CASSYGLEAYDEQFF. The CDR3 bases are TGTGCCAGCAGTTACGGGCTAGAAGCGTACGATGAGCAGTTCTTC. The chain couples TRBV6-2 or TRBV6-3 to TRBJ2-1; no clear D gene. V dropped 2 bases and J dropped 8 bases, with 16 bases sitting between them. The germline gives CDR1 MNHEY, CDR2 SVGEGT. The CDR3 loop spans 15 amino acids.

Notes on this clonotype: One end of the junction does not line up with germline, which may come from a read error. This chain connects TRBV7-2 to TRBJ2-7, with D perhaps TRBD1 (6 bases). Germline CDR1 is SGHTA and CDR2 is FQGNSA. The CDR3 loop spans 14 amino acids. The CDR3: CASSYDRWSYKQYF. DNA of the CDR3: TGTGCCAGCAGCTACGACAGGTGGTCCTACAAGCAGTACTTC.

The J gene is TRBJ1-1, the V gene TRBV28; the match to TRBD1 covers 9 bases. This CDR3 is built from 18 residues. Germline V gene lookup returns CDR1 MDHEN and CDR2 SYDVKM. V gave up 6 bases and J gave up 11 bases; unmatched junction bases: 25. The CDR3, as DNA: TGTGCCAGCAGCTCCCCACGCTCCGCGTACAGGGGGCAAAGGATGGCTTTCTTT. It specifies CASSSPRSAYRGQRMAFF. Together with reference TRBV28 and TRBJ1-1, the CDR3 gives the full variable domain: DVKVTQSSRYLVKRTGEKVFLECVQDMDHENMFWYRQDPGLGLRLIYFSYDVKMKEKGDIPEGYSVSREKKERFSLILESASTNQTSMYLCASSSPRSAYRGQRMAFFGQGTRLTVV.

This clonotype was observed a handful of times. The rearrangement joins TRBV2 to TRBJ2-1; 12 nucleotides line up with TRBD1. Looked up from germline, CDR1 is SNHLY and CDR2 is FYNNEI. The CDR3 is 15 amino acids. V lost 2 bases to trimming and J lost 5 bases; unmatched junction nucleotides: 1. This chain's CDR3 is CASSERDRGHNEQFF. The CDR3 DNA reads TGTGCCAGCAGTGAAAGGGACAGGGGGCACAATGAGCAGTTCTTC. The full variable domain, its missing parts supplied by reference TRBV2 and TRBJ2-1, is EPEVTQTPSHQVTQMGQEVILRCVPISNHLYFYWYRQILGQKVEFLVSFYNNEISEKSEIFDDQFSVERPDGSNFTLKIRSTKLEDSAMYFCASSERDRGHNEQFFGPGTRLTVL.